Following are 12 T cell receptor beta chains from one sample sequenced in a study of T cells in Graves' hyperthyroidism and ophthalmopathy. It was RNA transcripts that yielded the amplified TCR beta CDR3 regions. Carried out on the TCR CDR3, a first-round RT-PCR used the HTBI primer set. TCRdb reanalysed the multiplex PCR reads using MiXCR and keeps one entry per CDR3 protein. The sample includes under 350,000 distinct CDR3 sequences, around 20% seen only once; the top ten take over 40%. Sequencing used blood. Receptor source: a woman aged 50 to 65 with Graves' hyperthyroidism.

This clonotype was detected only a few times. The chain uses TRBV20-1 and TRBJ2-5; D uncertain. V dropped 0 bases and J dropped 7 bases, with 18 bases sitting between them. Germline CDR1 DFQATT, CDR2 SNEGSKA (reference sequence). The CDR3 consists of 15 residues. The CDR3 region has the DNA TGCAGTGCTAGAGATAGTCTCAAAGCCCCCTGGACCCAGTACTTC. The encoded protein is CSARDSLKAPWTQYF.

This chain joins TRBV19 and TRBJ1-5, with D tentatively TRBD1 (6 bases). Between the trimmed V and J ends, which lost 6 bases and 1 base, there was a span of 10 bases. This CDR3 has 14 residues. Germline V gene data show CDR1 as LNHDA and CDR2 as SQIVND (reference sequence). CDR3 region: CASSDQGSNQPQHF. The CDR3 nucleotides are TGTGCCAGTAGCGATCAGGGGAGCAATCAGCCCCAGCATTTT.

This clonotype was detected ten times or more. This chain connects TRBV12-3 or TRBV12-4 to TRBJ2-2, with D unresolved. Trimming took 5 bases from V and 1 from J, leaving 8 bases between them. This CDR3 spans 14 amino acids. The CDR3 reads CASSKTQNTGELFF. CDR3 sequence (DNA): TGTGCCAGCAGTAAAACACAGAACACCGGGGAGCTGTTTTTT.

The CDR3 protein is CASSLISGAGGSPLHF. The CDR3 coding sequence is TGTGCCAGCAGCTTGATTTCGGGGGCTGGAGGTTCACCCCTCCACTTT. This chain links TRBV7-9 with TRBJ1-6; perhaps TRBD1 as D (6 bases). The germline V gene has CDR1 SEHNR and CDR2 FQNEAQ (reference sequence). The CDR3 has 16 residues. Deletions cut 3 bases from V and 9 bases from J, with 18 bases between. Full variable domain (remainder filled in from reference TRBV7-9 and TRBJ1-6): DTGVSQNPRHKITKRGQNVTFRCDPISEHNRLYWYRQTLGQGPEFLTYFQNEAQLEKSRLLSDRFSAERPKGSFSTLEIQRTEQGDSAMYLCASSLISGAGGSPLHFGNGTRLTVT.

The chain carries TRBV12-3 or TRBV12-4 and TRBJ2-7; 11 bases agree with TRBD2. The CDR3 extends over 14 amino acids. V shed 7 bases and J 1 base; nucleotides not matched to a gene: 3. In DNA form, the CDR3 reads TGTGCCAGCATCACTAGCGGGAGTTCCTACGAGCAGTACTTC. This translates into CASITSGSSYEQYF.

Points on this clonotype: A much larger clone lies a single base off, so this may be a read error. The rearrangement uses TRBV29-1 and TRBJ1-1, with D unclear. The germline V and J ends were trimmed by 4 bases and 3 bases, with 12 bases remaining between them. Germline CDR1 SQVTM, CDR2 ANQGSEA. The CDR3 is 13 amino acids. CDR3 loop: CSVVGDRDTEAFF. The CDR3 DNA is TGCAGCGTTGTCGGGGATCGGGACACTGAAGCTTTCTTT.

This clonotype has ten or more counts. CDR3 in amino acids: CASSALAGVPNYGYTF. The CDR3 DNA is TGTGCCAGCAGTGCCTTAGCGGGGGTTCCAAACTATGGCTACACCTTC. The chain has TRBV6-1 and TRBJ1-2; the D gene is possibly TRBD1 (5 bases). CDR1 and CDR2 from the germline V gene are MNHNS and SASEGT. Trimming shortened V by 4 bases and J by 2 bases, and 17 bases separated the two germline ends. CDR3 length equals 16 residues.

This clonotype occurred many times. The chain couples TRBV12-3 or TRBV12-4 to TRBJ1-2; D might be TRBD1 (5 bases). The CDR3 length is 14 residues. Trimming removed 6 bases at V and 6 bases at J, with 17 bases between. The CDR3 loop reads CASRYMTEVDGYTF. The CDR3 coding sequence is TGTGCCAGCAGGTACATGACAGAGGTGGATGGCTACACCTTC.

The gene calls are TRBV12-3 or TRBV12-4 and TRBJ2-5; weak D call: TRBD1 (7 bases). V gave up 6 bases and J gave up 4 bases, with 15 bases separating them. This CDR3 comprises 14 residues. The CDR3 region has the DNA TGTGCCAGCAGCCCCAGGAGGGGGCGAGAGACCCAGTACTTC. Protein: CASSPRRGRETQYF.

This clonotype was observed at least ten times. In nucleotides, the CDR3 is TGTGCCAGCAGCTTAGATACCAACGACTATGGCTACACCTTC. Protein: CASSLDTNDYGYTF. V and J are TRBV11-2 and TRBJ1-2; D call uncertain. V shed 0 bases and J shed 3 bases, with 8 bases lying between them. Germline CDR1 SGHAT, CDR2 FQNNGV. The CDR3 covers 14 residues.

The chain has TRBV29-1 and TRBJ1-1; 8 nucleotides match TRBD1. There are 13 residues in the CDR3. V dropped 5 bases and J dropped 6; count of bases not matched to a gene: 8. Germline V gives CDR1 SQVTM, CDR2 ANQGSEA. The CDR3 bases are TGCAGCGTTCAATGGACAGGGCCTTCTGAAGCTTTCTTT. Translating it yields CSVQWTGPSEAFF.

The sample holds many counts of this clonotype. The CDR3 DNA follows: TGTGCCAGCAGTTTACCAGGGGATGGCTACACCTTC. Translation: CASSLPGDGYTF. The rearrangement links TRBV28 to TRBJ1-2; TRBD1 might be the D (6 bases). Trimming cost V 2 bases and J 6 bases, with 7 bases left between them. The CDR3 length is 12 residues. Germline values: CDR1 MDHEN, CDR2 SYDVKM.